This is a list of T cell receptor beta chains from one sample in a study of T cells in Graves' hyperthyroidism and ophthalmopathy. TCRdb processed the multiplex PCR reads anew with MiXCR; each CDR3 protein has one entry. The table shows approximately 610,000 distinct CDR3 sequences, with over 15% occurring only once. Sample: blood. The receptors were sampled from a woman aged 18-29 years with Graves' hyperthyroidism. The CDR3 runs from the conserved cysteine through the conserved F or W. Each record gives: D gene, J gene, clone size, V gene, CDR3 protein, CDR3 DNA. D genes are given only for firm matches. Some rows have no size entry. The others give once, few or many, or a class for an expanded clone.

>-|TRBJ1-3|few|TRBV19
CASNRDSGNTIYF
TGTGCCAGTAACAGGGACTCTGGAAACACCATATATTTT
>-|TRBJ2-7|few|TRBV4-1
CASSQASGSYEQYF
TGCGCCAGCAGCCAAGCGTCGGGGTCCTACGAGCAGTACTTC
>-|TRBJ1-6|few|TRBV6-1
CASREQDSSYNSPLHF
TGTGCCAGCAGAGAACAGGATAGCTCCTATAATTCACCCCTCCACTTT
>TRBD1|TRBJ1-1|-|TRBV7-9
CASSDGTGGSAFF
TGTGCCAGCAGCGACGGGACAGGGGGCTCAGCTTTCTTT
>TRBD2|TRBJ2-3|many|TRBV5-8
CASSLPGGSTDTQYF
TGTGCCAGCAGCTTGCCGGGAGGAAGCACAGATACGCAGTATTTT
>TRBD2|TRBJ2-1|-|TRBV13
CASSRRGSGMEKDEQFF
TGTGCCAGCAGCCGCCGGGGTAGCGGGATGGAAAAGGATGAGCAGTTCTTC
>-|TRBJ2-3|many|TRBV7-2
CASSPRTATDTQYF
TGTGCCAGCAGCCCGCGGACAGCCACAGATACGCAGTATTTT
>-|TRBJ2-1|-|TRBV20-1
CSARLWRVSYNEQFF
TGCAGTGCTAGATTATGGCGGGTCTCCTACAATGAGCAGTTCTTC
>TRBD1|TRBJ2-1|few|TRBV9
CASSVEGQGFDEQFF
TGTGCCAGCAGCGTAGAGGGACAGGGGTTCGATGAGCAGTTCTTC
>-|TRBJ1-1|-|TRBV20-1
CSAQPVYTEAFF
TGCAGTGCCCAACCGGTTTACACTGAAGCTTTCTTT
>TRBD2|TRBJ2-7|many|TRBV7-2
CASRVGLAVPEQYF
TGTGCCAGCAGGGTGGGTCTAGCGGTCCCAGAGCAGTACTTC
>-|TRBJ2-1|many|TRBV7-9
CASSGVRGSSYNEQFF
TGTGCCAGCAGCGGTGTAAGGGGGAGCTCCTACAATGAGCAGTTCTTC
>-|TRBJ1-3|-|TRBV9
CASSPRSGNTIYF
TGTGCCAGCAGCCCCCGATCTGGAAACACCATATATTTT
>-|TRBJ2-5|few|TRBV5-1
CASSFGQLGSATQYF
TGCGCCAGCAGTTTTGGACAGCTTGGATCGGCGACCCAGTACTTC
>-|TRBJ2-3|many|TRBV18
CASSSRPTDTQYF
TGTGCCAGCTCATCCCGACCCACAGATACGCAGTATTTT
>TRBD1|TRBJ1-1|-|TRBV7-9
CASSQLDLTGGNTEAFF
TGTGCCAGCAGCCAATTGGATTTGACAGGGGGAAACACTGAAGCTTTCTTT
>TRBD1|TRBJ1-1|few|TRBV5-6
CASSFRDRVVTEAFF
TGTGCCAGCAGCTTCCGGGACAGGGTGGTCACTGAAGCTTTCTTT
>-|TRBJ2-1|few|TRBV6-1
CASSVLGNEQFF
TGTGCCAGCAGTGTTTTAGGCAATGAGCAGTTCTTC
>-|TRBJ1-1|-|TRBV29-1
CSGNGNTEAFF
TGCAGCGGAAACGGGAACACTGAAGCTTTCTTT
>-|TRBJ2-1|-|TRBV10-2
CASNEGPEQFF
TGCGCCAGCAACGAGGGACCTGAGCAGTTCTTC
>TRBD1|TRBJ2-2|-|TRBV4-3
CASSQDGQGAYHGELFF
TGCGCCAGCAGCCAAGATGGTCAGGGGGCGTATCACGGGGAGCTGTTTTTT
>TRBD2|TRBJ2-3|few|TRBV5-1
CASSSLAGQTDTQYF
TGCGCCAGCAGCTCACTAGCGGGTCAAACAGATACGCAGTATTTT
>TRBD2|TRBJ2-2|-|TRBV9
CASSVQTSSAGELFF
TGTGCCAGCAGCGTCCAGACTAGCTCGGCCGGGGAGCTGTTTTTT
>-|TRBJ1-2|few|TRBV13
CASSLRGQATKDGYTF
TGTGCCAGCAGCTTACGGGGGCAGGCGACAAAGGATGGCTACACCTTC
>TRBD2|TRBJ2-1|few|TRBV11-3
CASSSRGGASNEQFF
TGTGCCAGCAGTTCTCGCGGGGGGGCATCCAATGAGCAGTTCTTC
>-|TRBJ2-1|few|TRBV20-1
CSAMIIAGQNYEQFF
TGCAGTGCTATGATAATAGCGGGACAGAACTATGAGCAGTTCTTC
>-|TRBJ1-6|many|TRBV5-6
CASSSDGSYNSPLHF
TGTGCCAGCAGCTCAGACGGGAGCTATAATTCACCCCTCCACTTT
>-|TRBJ2-1|many|TRBV24-1
CATSGFTGSSYNEQFF
TGTGCCACCAGTGGCTTCACAGGGAGCTCCTACAATGAGCAGTTCTTC
>-|TRBJ1-6|-|TRBV20-1
CSATLGGMYNSPLHF
TGCAGTGCTACCCTTGGAGGGATGTATAATTCACCCCTCCACTTT
>-|TRBJ2-7|few|TRBV6-1
CASTLLIEQYF
TGTGCCAGCACGCTCCTGATCGAGCAGTACTTC
>TRBD1|TRBJ1-5|-|TRBV2
CASSEELTGGLSPQHF
TGTGCCAGCAGTGAAGAGCTTACAGGGGGACTTTCGCCCCAGCATTTT